A selection of T cell receptor beta chains follows, all from one sample in a study of identical twins. TCRdb processed the 5' RACE reads anew with MiXCR; each CDR3 protein has one entry. The table has hundreds of thousands of distinct CDR3 sequences, under 9% seen once. This same sample was also part of a study on yellow fever vaccine responses in identical twins.

The sequenced sample was memory (CD45RO+) T cells sorted from blood. Receptors originate from a woman between 18 and 29 years old in good health. Both conserved end residues are part of each CDR3. A D gene is named only where the DNA matches it firmly. Clone size, where shown, is once, few, many, or a class for clones that have expanded.

j_call clone_size d_call v_call cdr3_nt cdr3_aa
TRBJ1-1 few . TRBV19 TGTGCCAGTAACGGAGGGGCGAACACTGAAGCTTTCTTT CASNGGANTEAFF
TRBJ2-1 many TRBD1 TRBV10-3 TGTGCCTCTACGCTGGGGACAGGGGAAAATGAGCAGTTCTTC CASTLGTGENEQFF
TRBJ2-5 few TRBD2 TRBV10-3 TGTGCCATCGGTCGAGCGGGAGGCTTCTTAAAAGAGACCCAGTACTTC CAIGRAGGFLKETQYF
TRBJ2-2 few TRBD2 TRBV5-6 TGTGCCAGCCAATTAGCGGGAAGGAACACCGGGGAGCTGTTTTTT CASQLAGRNTGELFF
TRBJ2-3 few TRBD2 TRBV20-1 TGCAGTGCTAGTCTCGCGGGAGGATTAGATACGCAGTATTTT CSASLAGGLDTQYF
TRBJ1-2 many . TRBV3-1 TGTGCCAGCAGCGGCGGTACTAACTATGGCTACACCTTC CASSGGTNYGYTF
TRBJ1-1 . . TRBV25-1 TGTGCCAGCAGTGAAAAGGGACGGCTCCCTAGAGCTTTCTTT CASSEKGRLPRAFF
TRBJ2-1 . . TRBV7-2 TGTGCCAGCAGCTTAGGTAGCTGGAGGGCTAATGAGCAGTTCTTC CASSLGSWRANEQFF
TRBJ2-7 many TRBD2 TRBV4-2 TGTGCCAGCAGCCAAGAAGGGAGCGGGAGCTCCTACGAGCAGTACTTC CASSQEGSGSSYEQYF
TRBJ2-1 . . TRBV20-1 TGCAGTGCTGAACCGTCCGACTACTCCTACAATGAGCAGTTCTTC CSAEPSDYSYNEQFF
TRBJ1-1 few . TRBV6-1 TGTGCCAGCAGTGAACGGGGCCAGAACACTGAAGCTTTCTTT CASSERGQNTEAFF
TRBJ2-1 many TRBD2 TRBV20-1 TGCAGTGCGACGGGACTAGCGGTCTACAATGAGCAGTTCTTC CSATGLAVYNEQFF
TRBJ1-1 many . TRBV28 TGTGCCAGCAGTTTATTCGGTAGTTACACTGAAGCTTTCTTT CASSLFGSYTEAFF
TRBJ2-3 . TRBD2 TRBV27 TGTGCCAGCAGAGTACTAGCGGGAGGACGGAGGAGATACACAGATACGCAGTATTTT CASRVLAGGRRRYTDTQYF
TRBJ2-1 . TRBD1 TRBV6-1 TGTGCCAGCAGTGAAGCGCATGGGACAGGGTACAATGAGCAGTTCTTC CASSEAHGTGYNEQFF
TRBJ2-1 many . TRBV12-3/TRBV12-4 TGTGCCAGCAGTTCATCGGCTACCCAAAATCCTACCTACAATGAGCAGTTCTTC CASSSSATQNPTYNEQFF
TRBJ2-2 many . TRBV5-1 TGCGCCAGCAGCTTGGGTACGGGCGTCGGGGAGCTGTTTTTT CASSLGTGVGELFF
TRBJ1-3 . . TRBV14 TGTGCCAGCCGTTCCCGCTCTGGAAACACCATATATTTT CASRSRSGNTIYF
TRBJ1-1 few . TRBV6-5 TGTGCCAGCAGTTGGACCCTCCCAGGGTCTGGAGAAGCTTTCTTT CASSWTLPGSGEAFF
TRBJ2-2 few . TRBV2 TGTGCCAGCAGGGAGGACAGCCGGCGGGGCACCGGGGAGCTGTTTTTT CASREDSRRGTGELFF
TRBJ2-3 few TRBD2 TRBV20-1 TGCAGTGCTACAAAGACTAGCGGGGGGGCCAAAGATACGCAGTATTTT CSATKTSGGAKDTQYF
TRBJ2-3 few TRBD2 TRBV12-5 TGTGCTAGTGGTCTTGGAGGCGGGGGGGGTGATACGCAGTATTTT CASGLGGGGGDTQYF
TRBJ2-1 many TRBD2 TRBV7-9 TGTGCCAGCAGCCAAGGACTAGCGCGTGAGCAGTTCTTC CASSQGLAREQFF
TRBJ1-1 . . TRBV15 TGTGCCACCAGCCGACGGGACGGTCAAGAAGCTTTCTTT CATSRRDGQEAFF
TRBJ2-1 many TRBD1 TRBV2 TGTGCCAGCAGCCAGGACAGGGGGAGCTCCTACAATGAGCAGTTCTTC CASSQDRGSSYNEQFF
TRBJ1-5 many TRBD1 TRBV10-3 TGTGCCATCAGTGAGTCGAGGACAGGGAGCAATCAGCCCCAGCATTTT CAISESRTGSNQPQHF
TRBJ1-3 few TRBD1 TRBV14 TGTGCCAGCAGCCAAAGGACAGGGACGGGAAACACCATATATTTT CASSQRTGTGNTIYF
TRBJ1-1 many . TRBV12-3/TRBV12-4 TGTGCCAGCAGACCGACAGGGAACACTGAAGCTTTCTTT CASRPTGNTEAFF
TRBJ2-5 . . TRBV7-9 TGTGCCAGCAGCTCGATCCCTCGGAGCCGTCCAGAGACCCAGTACTTC CASSSIPRSRPETQYF
TRBJ2-3 many . TRBV12-3/TRBV12-4 TGTGCCAGCAGTTTACCGGGAGTAGGCACAGATACGCAGTATTTT CASSLPGVGTDTQYF
TRBJ2-5 few . TRBV15 TGTGCCACCAGCCGGGACCCCGGGGGTTACGAGACCCAGTACTTC CATSRDPGGYETQYF
TRBJ2-1 many TRBD2 TRBV5-1 TGCGCCAGCAGCCCCCGGCCCGCGACTAGCGTTAATGAGCAGTTCTTC CASSPRPATSVNEQFF
TRBJ2-7 many . TRBV6-1 TGTGCCAGCAGTAATCTCTACGAGCAGTACTTC CASSNLYEQYF
TRBJ2-3 many TRBD1 TRBV18 TGTGCCAGCTCACTAGCCGGACAGGGTCTTGGCACAGATACGCAGTATTTT CASSLAGQGLGTDTQYF
TRBJ2-5 . TRBD2 TRBV24-1 TGTGCCACCAGTGATCGCGGGGCGGGGGGGCCATCGGGCGAGACCCAGTACTTC CATSDRGAGGPSGETQYF